The T cell receptor beta chain under discussion was sequenced for a study of T-cell memory formation after mild COVID-19. Turning to the study itself: TCR clusters largely stayed donor specific. Findings of the study overall: CD4+ clones that contracted lay mainly in CM and EM; CD8+ ones lay in EMRA.

CDR3 length: 14 residues. The V end was cut by 1 base, the J end by 2 bases, with 8 bases between. Germline CDR1 is LGHNA and CDR2 is YNFKEQ. The sample holds a few counts of this clonotype. Its antigen is not known. TCRdb itself ran the 5' RACE reads through MiXCR, one entry per CDR3 protein. The sample has 150,000 to 200,000 distinct CDR3 sequences, roughly 11% seen once. The clonotype was recovered from a man in his late teens or twenties who had mild COVID-19 (a few samples of this study predate the infection). Cell type and time point are not known. The chain has TRBV4-2 and TRBJ2-5; D remains ambiguous. Sequencing was done on a sample of PBMCs or a T cell subset sorted from them (not recorded which). In DNA, the CDR3 is TGTGCCAGCAGCCAAGGGCAGTTGCAAGAGACCCAGTACTTC. The encoded protein is CASSQGQLQETQYF.